The 16 T cell receptor beta chains in this list originate from one sample, sequenced in a study of identical twins. TCRdb re-derived calls from the 5' RACE reads in MiXCR, one entry per CDR3 protein. The table has some 320,000 distinct CDR3 sequences, approximately 13% seen once. These data are also associated with another study on yellow fever vaccine responses in identical twins.

The source material was CD8+ T cells sorted from blood. Receptor source: a woman between 18 and 30 years old in good health.

The chain carries TRBV7-9 and TRBJ1-2, with 8 bases aligning to TRBD1. The V segment lost 3 bases and the J segment 8 bases; nucleotides outside the gene matches: 5. CDR3 length equals 13 residues. Germline lookup yields CDR1 SEHNR and CDR2 FQNEAQ (reference sequence). This CDR3 reads CASSFQGAYGYTF. The CDR3, as DNA: TGTGCCAGCAGCTTCCAGGGGGCTTACGGCTACACCTTC.

The chain combines TRBV24-1 with TRBJ2-7; D is perhaps TRBD1 (6 bases). The germline V gene encodes CDR1 KGHDR and CDR2 SFDVKD. The CDR3 length is 14 residues. Trimming took off 5 bases at V and 2 bases at J, with 12 bases between the two ends. The CDR3 nucleotides are TGTGCCACCAGTGGGGCGGACAGTCCCTACGAGCAGTACTTC. Translating it yields CATSGADSPYEQYF.

This clonotype showed up many times. This chain joins TRBV4-1 and TRBJ1-3; the D gene is possibly TRBD1 (5 bases). Germline V gives CDR1 MGHRA, CDR2 YSYEKL. This CDR3 region has 14 residues. The germline V and J ends were trimmed by 5 bases and 6 bases, with 14 bases remaining between them. The CDR3 DNA reads TGCGCCAGCAGCTCGGACATGAATAAAAACACCATATATTTT. It specifies CASSSDMNKNTIYF.

This clonotype was counted between two and nine times. This rearrangement joins TRBV6-6 to TRBJ2-5, with D perhaps matching TRBD1 or TRBD2 (5 bases each). V was cut by 6 bases and J by 5 bases, with 13 bases left in between. The CDR3 is made up of 13 amino acids. Germline lookup yields CDR1 MNHNY and CDR2 SVGAGI (reference sequence). CDR3 DNA sequence: TGTGCCAGCAGCCCGGACACGGGGGAGACCCAGTACTTC. It translates to CASSPDTGETQYF.

This chain connects TRBV24-1 to TRBJ2-1; 8 bases are a match to TRBD2. CDR3 length equals 22 residues. Germline values: CDR1 KGHDR, CDR2 SFDVKD. After removal of 5 bases from V and 0 bases from J, the junction contained 23 bases not matched to a gene. The CDR3 nucleotides are TGTGCCACCAGTGCCCCCGGGGTGGCGACCGAGCGCGGGGGGTCCTCCTACAATGAGCAGTTCTTC. Its protein is CATSAPGVATERGGSSYNEQFF.

This clonotype was seen a few times. The gene calls are TRBV6-1 and TRBJ2-1; D call uncertain. The germline V gene encodes CDR1 MNHNS and CDR2 SASEGT. The CDR3 contains 12 residues. The germline V and J ends were trimmed by 6 bases and 10 bases, with 13 bases remaining between them. CDR3 amino acids: CASRQNRPEQFF. The CDR3 region has the DNA TGTGCCAGCAGACAAAATAGGCCGGAGCAGTTCTTC.

This clonotype appeared many times. The rearrangement links TRBV20-1 to TRBJ2-7; tentatively, D is TRBD1 or TRBD2 (5 bases each). This CDR3 has 13 residues. V dropped 1 base and J dropped 2 bases, with 9 bases sitting between them. Germline CDR1 is DFQATT and CDR2 is SNEGSKA (reference sequence). Here the CDR3 reads CSARAGPTYEQYV. The CDR3 DNA reads TGCAGTGCTAGAGCGGGGCCGACCTACGAGCAGTACGTC.

This clonotype was picked up a small number of times. The chain joins TRBV3-1 to TRBJ1-1; tentatively, D is TRBD1 (6 bases). V was pared by 1 base and J by 5 bases, with 8 bases between. The CDR3 sequence is 13 residues long. Germline assignment: CDR1 LGHDT and CDR2 YNNKEL (reference sequence). DNA of the CDR3: TGTGCCAGCAGCCAAGGGACAGAGACTGAAGCTTTCTTT. It is translated as CASSQGTETEAFF. Drawing the rest from reference TRBV3-1 and TRBJ1-1, the complete variable domain is DTAVSQTPKYLVTQMGNDKSIKCEQNLGHDTMYWYKQDSKKFLKIMFSYNNKELIINETVPNRFSPKSPDKAHLNLHINSLELGDSAVYFCASSQGTETEAFFGQGTRLTVV.

In the case of this clonotype: At one of its ends the junction is not consistent with the germline gene, which may arise from a read error. This chain uses TRBV13 with TRBJ2-5; weak D call: TRBD2 (5 bases). The CDR3 runs to 14 residues. The germline V gene encodes CDR1 PRHDT and CDR2 FYEKMQ (reference sequence). The CDR3 DNA follows: TGTGCCAGCAGCTTAGTTACGGATTGGGAGACCAAGTACTTC. Its translation: CASSLVTDWETKYF.

The sample holds a few counts of this clonotype. This chain links TRBV12-3 or TRBV12-4 with TRBJ2-7, with 10 bases lining up with TRBD2. This CDR3 region has 13 residues. V dropped 4 bases and J dropped 6; count of bases not matched to a gene: 3. This CDR3 reads CASSSSGRLEQYF. For the CDR3, the DNA is TGTGCCAGCAGTTCTAGCGGGAGACTCGAGCAGTACTTC.

This clonotype was seen more than once but under ten times. V is TRBV24-1 and J is TRBJ2-2; D not certain. Trimming shortened V by 3 bases and J by 1 base, and 8 bases separated the two germline ends. Per the germline V gene, CDR1 is KGHDR and CDR2 is SFDVKD. CDR3 length equals 15 residues. This chain's CDR3 is CATSDHDRNTGELFF. In nucleotides, the CDR3 is TGTGCCACCAGTGATCATGACCGGAACACCGGGGAGCTGTTTTTT.

The chain couples TRBV6-1 to TRBJ1-5, with D possibly TRBD1 on 5 matching bases. The CDR3 sequence is 16 residues long. In germline, CDR1 is MNHNS, CDR2 SASEGT. Trimming shortened V by 6 bases and J by 4 bases, and 19 bases separated the two germline ends. The CDR3 loop is CASSRGGGTWNQPQHF. The CDR3 region has the DNA TGTGCCAGCAGCCGCGGGGGGGGGACTTGGAATCAGCCCCAGCATTTT.

This clonotype came up many times. The chain uses TRBV4-1 and TRBJ2-7; no clear D gene. Germline V gene sequence: CDR1 MGHRA, CDR2 YSYEKL. V lost 0 bases and J 2 bases, leaving 5 bases between the germline ends. This CDR3 is 13 amino acids long. CDR3 residues: CASSQDVTYEQYF. The CDR3, as DNA: TGCGCCAGCAGCCAAGATGTCACCTACGAGCAGTACTTC.

The chain has TRBV11-2 and TRBJ2-7; D ambiguous. Germline loops: CDR1 SGHAT, CDR2 FQNNGV. Trimming stripped 8 bases from V and 5 bases from J, with 13 bases between. This CDR3 region has 12 residues. CDR3 sequence: CASANWSDEQYF. CDR3 DNA sequence: TGTGCCAGCGCCAACTGGTCGGACGAGCAGTACTTC.

Details on this clonotype: Just one base apart from a much larger clone, this may be a read error. This chain links TRBV29-1 with TRBJ2-5; D is perhaps TRBD1 (6 bases). The germline V and J ends were trimmed by 8 bases and 5 bases, with 15 bases remaining between them. There are 12 residues in the CDR3. The germline CDR1 and CDR2 sequences are SQVTM and ANQGSEA. In DNA form, the CDR3 reads TGCAGCAAGTCGAACCAGGGGGAGACCCAGTACTTC. Amino acid sequence: CSKSNQGETQYF.

This clonotype was recorded a few times. V is TRBV14 and J is TRBJ2-1, with D perhaps TRBD1 (6 bases). The length of the CDR3 is 15 residues. Between the trimmed V and J ends, which lost 4 bases and 3 bases, there was a span of 13 bases. CDR1 and CDR2 (germline): SGHDN, FVKESK. The CDR3 loop reads CASSPYDRLYNEQFF. In DNA form, the CDR3 reads TGTGCCAGCAGCCCCTACGACAGGCTCTACAATGAGCAGTTCTTC.